The TCR beta chain under discussion was sequenced for a study of CD8+ T cells in alopecia areata. The study, taken as a whole, reports: TCRs were shared less clearly across patients than in mice, possibly for HLA-related reasons.

Germline CDR1 and CDR2: SSHAT and FNYEAQ (reference sequence). The CDR3 is made up of 16 amino acids. This clone has a handful of counts. Its antigen is currently unknown. A read error may produce the germline difference seen at one junction end. Extracted from the samples, RNA was reverse transcribed into cDNA to serve as the sequencing template. Repertoires were generated with immunoSEQ multiplex PCR, while TCRdb's copy carries only in-frame clones and drops some. Here the sample spans a few hundred thousand clones, around 67% being singletons. This chain joins TRBV7-7 and TRBJ2-7; D is possibly TRBD2 (5 bases). The origin of this receptor is a human donor with alopecia areata. Sequenced here: CD4+ T cells sorted from blood, sampled at week 0. The CDR3 DNA is TGTGCTAGCAGTTTTATCGGACTGTACCTTACCTACGAGCAGTACTTC. Its protein is CASSFIGLYLTYEQYF.